The sample holds a few counts of the clone carrying this T cell receptor beta chain. During its preparation, the TCRbeta library received unique molecular identifiers. TCRdb re-analysed the PCR reads in MiXCR, keeping a single row per CDR3 protein. The sample lists under 450,000 distinct CDR3 sequences; 10% to 15% were seen once. These data originate in a study of T-cell reconstitution after alpha-beta-depleted transplantation in children. Trimming took off 6 bases at V and 1 base at J, with 7 bases between the two ends. CDR1 is SGHAT and CDR2 is FQNNGV in the germline V gene. This CDR3 contains 12 residues.

The chain employs TRBV11-2 and TRBJ2-7; no reliable D call. The receptor comes from a human donor who donated a stem cell graft to a child with Fanconi anemia. The sequences come from PBMCs, collected from the stem cell graft. The CDR3 DNA sequence: TGTGCCAGCAGTTACGATTCCTACGAGCAGTACTTC. Its translation: CASSYDSYEQYF.